Included here is one T cell receptor beta chain sequence, with context. Its cognate antigen is unknown. The sampling schedule covered blood at baseline, cycle 4 day 1, and cycle 7 day 1. The data stem from a study of OX40 agonist ivuxolimab in advanced cancers. About the research overall: Hepatocellular carcinoma, melanoma, renal cell or head and neck cancer was diagnosed in the dose-escalation patients. Regarding the study as a whole: Among T cells, CD8+ cells averaged more expanded clones than CD4+ cells. Some patients who did not respond also had low normalized T-cell clonal expansion.

Germline V gene data show CDR1 as SGHDT and CDR2 as YYEEEE. The CDR3 loop spans 13 amino acids. Trimming pared 0 bases from V and 8 bases from J, leaving 9 bases between. Sequencing used immunoSEQ multiplex PCR; TCRdb keeps in-frame clones, though not all of them. The sample carries about 37,000 clones, around 85% recorded once. The sequence was obtained from an adult with an advanced solid tumor such as melanoma, head and neck, liver or kidney cancer. The chain has TRBV5-6 and TRBJ2-1; a weak D match, TRBD2 (5 bases). This sample comprised CD4+ or CD8+ T cells sorted from blood, obtained in a trial of the OX40 agonist ivuxolimab. The CDR3 DNA reads TGTGCCAGCAGCTTGGGGAGGCTTGATGAGCAGTTCTTC. It encodes CASSLGRLDEQFF.